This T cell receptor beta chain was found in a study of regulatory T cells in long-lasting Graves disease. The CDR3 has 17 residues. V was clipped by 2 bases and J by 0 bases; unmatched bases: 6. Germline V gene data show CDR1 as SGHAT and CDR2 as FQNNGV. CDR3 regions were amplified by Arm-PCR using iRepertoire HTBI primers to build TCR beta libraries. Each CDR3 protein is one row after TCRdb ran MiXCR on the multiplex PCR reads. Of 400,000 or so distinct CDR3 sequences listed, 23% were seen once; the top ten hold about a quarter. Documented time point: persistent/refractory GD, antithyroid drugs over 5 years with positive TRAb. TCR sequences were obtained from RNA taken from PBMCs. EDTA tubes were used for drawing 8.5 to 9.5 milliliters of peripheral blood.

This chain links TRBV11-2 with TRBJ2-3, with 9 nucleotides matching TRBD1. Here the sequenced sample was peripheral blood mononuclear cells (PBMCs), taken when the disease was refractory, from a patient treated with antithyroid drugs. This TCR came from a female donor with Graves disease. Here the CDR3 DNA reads TGTGCCAGCAGCTTATCTACAGGGGGCACCAGCACAGATACGCAGTATTTT. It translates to CASSLSTGGTSTDTQYF.